The rows below give T cell receptor beta chains drawn from one sample of a study of cytomegalovirus exposure and HLA in healthy donors. The method was immunoSEQ multiplex PCR; TCRdb's version includes in-frame clones alone and lacks a portion of them. This sample carries around 100,000 clones, with around 3.5% going to the ten biggest clones. The sequenced sample was PBMCs. All receptors derive from a man aged 35 to 55 in good health and CMV-seronegative. The CDR3 runs from the conserved cysteine through the conserved F or W. D genes are given only for firm matches.

cdr3_aa: CASSPSGSGGYNEQFF; cdr3_nt: TGCGCCAGCAGCCCCTCCGGTAGCGGGGGGTACAATGAGCAGTTCTTC; cdr3_length: 16; d_call: TRBD2; v_call: TRBV5-1; j_call: TRBJ2-1
cdr3_aa: CASSQEVGGVPYEQYF; cdr3_nt: TGCGCCAGCAGCCAGGAGGTCGGGGGAGTACCCTACGAGCAGTACTTC; cdr3_length: 16; d_call: -; v_call: TRBV5-1; j_call: TRBJ2-7
cdr3_aa: CASSSGGNYPDLLYEQYF; cdr3_nt: TGTGCCAGCAGCTCAGGGGGGAACTATCCCGACTTACTATACGAGCAGTACTTC; cdr3_length: 18; d_call: -; v_call: TRBV11-2; j_call: TRBJ2-7
cdr3_aa: CASSKGQLNTEAFF; cdr3_nt: TGTGCCAGCAGTAAGGGACAATTGAACACTGAAGCTTTCTTT; cdr3_length: 14; d_call: -; v_call: TRBV6-5; j_call: TRBJ1-1
cdr3_aa: CASRNTGVTEAFF; cdr3_nt: TGTGCCAGCAGAAACACAGGGGTCACTGAAGCTTTCTTT; cdr3_length: 13; d_call: TRBD1; v_call: TRBV27; j_call: TRBJ1-1
cdr3_aa: CASRPHRAPGANVLTF; cdr3_nt: TGTGCCAGCAGGCCTCACAGGGCTCCTGGGGCCAACGTCCTGACTTTC; cdr3_length: 16; d_call: -; v_call: TRBV7-9; j_call: TRBJ2-6
cdr3_aa: CASSSHRLETSTDTQYF; cdr3_nt: TGTGCCAGCAGCTCACACCGACTAGAAACATCCACAGATACGCAGTATTTT; cdr3_length: 17; d_call: -; v_call: TRBV5-4; j_call: TRBJ2-3
cdr3_aa: CASSAGDFADQPQHF; cdr3_nt: TGTGCCAGCAGCGCCGGGGATTTTGCCGATCAGCCCCAGCATTTT; cdr3_length: 15; d_call: -; v_call: TRBV7-2; j_call: TRBJ1-5
cdr3_aa: CASSSRVGNQPQHF; cdr3_nt: TGTGCCAGCAGTTCCAGGGTCGGCAATCAGCCCCAGCATTTT; cdr3_length: 14; d_call: -; v_call: TRBV6-5; j_call: TRBJ1-5
cdr3_aa: CASSPPGQGRNTEAFF; cdr3_nt: TGCGCCAGCAGCCCACCGGGACAGGGGAGGAACACTGAAGCTTTCTTT; cdr3_length: 16; d_call: TRBD1; v_call: TRBV5-1; j_call: TRBJ1-1
cdr3_aa: CASSVSPLVDSEEQYF; cdr3_nt: TGTGCCAGCAGTGTTTCCCCCCTGGTCGATTCGGAGGAGCAGTACTTC; cdr3_length: 16; d_call: -; v_call: TRBV28; j_call: TRBJ2-7
cdr3_aa: CASTPGGRTGLTDTQYF; cdr3_nt: TGTGCCAGCACCCCGGGTGGGAGGACGGGACTCACAGATACGCAGTATTTT; cdr3_length: 17; d_call: -; v_call: TRBV7-2; j_call: TRBJ2-3
cdr3_aa: CASSEEGTAYEQYF; cdr3_nt: TGTGCCAGCAGTGAAGAGGGGACAGCTTACGAGCAGTACTTC; cdr3_length: 14; d_call: TRBD1; v_call: TRBV2; j_call: TRBJ2-7
cdr3_aa: CASSQSSSTDTQYF; cdr3_nt: TGCGCCAGCAGCCAATCCTCTAGCACAGATACGCAGTATTTT; cdr3_length: 14; d_call: -; v_call: TRBV4-1; j_call: TRBJ2-3
cdr3_aa: CASSSGAGTWETQYF; cdr3_nt: TGTGCCAGCAGCTCTGGGGCAGGGACATGGGAGACCCAGTACTTC; cdr3_length: 15; d_call: -; v_call: TRBV7-2; j_call: TRBJ2-5
cdr3_aa: CASSLTRDRVTGELFF; cdr3_nt: TGTGCCAGCAGCCTAACCCGGGACAGGGTCACCGGGGAGCTGTTTTTT; cdr3_length: 16; d_call: TRBD1; v_call: TRBV7-6; j_call: TRBJ2-2
cdr3_aa: CASSLGHRGYEQYF; cdr3_nt: TGTGCCAGCAGCTTAGGCCATAGGGGCTACGAGCAGTACTTC; cdr3_length: 14; d_call: -; v_call: TRBV7-6; j_call: TRBJ2-7
cdr3_aa: CASSLHPPGVSYNEQFF; cdr3_nt: TGTGCCAGCAGCCTACACCCCCCAGGCGTCTCCTACAATGAGCAGTTCTTC; cdr3_length: 17; d_call: -; v_call: TRBV5-5; j_call: TRBJ2-1
cdr3_aa: CAWSSPGPAGVTGELFF; cdr3_nt: TGTGCCTGGAGTTCCCCTGGGCCAGCGGGAGTTACCGGGGAGCTGTTTTTT; cdr3_length: 17; d_call: TRBD2; v_call: TRBV30; j_call: TRBJ2-2
cdr3_aa: CASSDVGSGKPYEQFF; cdr3_nt: TGTGCCAGCAGTGACGTGGGTAGCGGGAAGCCTTATGAGCAGTTCTTC; cdr3_length: 16; d_call: TRBD2; v_call: TRBV6-4; j_call: TRBJ2-1
cdr3_aa: CASSERTGAVEDTQYF; cdr3_nt: TGTGCCAGCAGCGAACGTACAGGGGCCGTAGAAGATACGCAGTATTTT; cdr3_length: 16; d_call: TRBD1; v_call: TRBV9; j_call: TRBJ2-3
cdr3_aa: CASSQGVNTEAFF; cdr3_nt: TGTGCCAGCAGCCAGGGGGTGAACACTGAAGCTTTCTTT; cdr3_length: 13; d_call: TRBD1; v_call: TRBV6-6; j_call: TRBJ1-1
cdr3_aa: CASRTEDTPFYGYTF; cdr3_nt: TGTGCCAGCAGAACAGAAGACACTCCCTTCTATGGCTACACCTTC; cdr3_length: 15; d_call: -; v_call: TRBV2; j_call: TRBJ1-2
cdr3_aa: CASSSQGNYGYTF; cdr3_nt: TGCGCCAGCAGCTCACAGGGGAACTATGGCTACACCTTC; cdr3_length: 13; d_call: TRBD1; v_call: TRBV5-1; j_call: TRBJ1-2
cdr3_aa: CAISERQGAHYGYTF; cdr3_nt: TGTGCCATCAGTGAAAGGCAGGGGGCTCACTATGGCTACACCTTC; cdr3_length: 15; d_call: TRBD1; v_call: TRBV10-3; j_call: TRBJ1-2
cdr3_aa: CASSFIQGAGNTIYF; cdr3_nt: TGTGCCAGCAGTTTCATACAGGGGGCTGGAAACACCATATATTTT; cdr3_length: 15; d_call: TRBD1; v_call: TRBV6-5; j_call: TRBJ1-3
cdr3_aa: CAVGRDSDYEQYF; cdr3_nt: TGTGCCGTCGGCCGGGACAGCGACTACGAGCAGTACTTC; cdr3_length: 13; d_call: TRBD1; v_call: TRBV10-3; j_call: TRBJ2-7
cdr3_aa: CASSIEGVSTEAFF; cdr3_nt: TGTGCCAGTAGTATAGAAGGGGTTTCCACTGAAGCTTTCTTT; cdr3_length: 14; d_call: -; v_call: TRBV19; j_call: TRBJ1-1
cdr3_aa: CASSNLQGQETQYF; cdr3_nt: TGTGCCAGCAGCAATCTACAGGGGCAAGAGACCCAGTACTTC; cdr3_length: 14; d_call: TRBD1; v_call: TRBV6-5; j_call: TRBJ2-5
cdr3_aa: CATTEIQAYGYTF; cdr3_nt: TGTGCCACCACTGAAATTCAAGCTTATGGCTACACCTTC; cdr3_length: 13; d_call: -; v_call: TRBV2; j_call: TRBJ1-2
cdr3_aa: CASSPGVNTEAFF; cdr3_nt: TGTGCCAGCTCACCAGGAGTGAACACTGAAGCTTTCTTT; cdr3_length: 13; d_call: -; v_call: TRBV18; j_call: TRBJ1-1
cdr3_aa: CASSLGLARDTGELFF; cdr3_nt: TGTGCCAGCAGCTTAGGACTAGCTAGAGACACCGGGGAGCTGTTTTTT; cdr3_length: 16; d_call: TRBD2; v_call: TRBV7-9; j_call: TRBJ2-2
cdr3_aa: CASSRTTDNEQFF; cdr3_nt: TGTGCCAGCTCACGGACTACCGACAATGAGCAGTTCTTC; cdr3_length: 13; d_call: -; v_call: TRBV18; j_call: TRBJ2-1
cdr3_aa: CASSNWGLSNQPQHF; cdr3_nt: TGTGCCAGCAGCAATTGGGGGCTGAGCAATCAGCCCCAGCATTTT; cdr3_length: 15; d_call: -; v_call: TRBV5-6; j_call: TRBJ1-5
cdr3_aa: CASSPMEDSSYEQYF; cdr3_nt: TGTGCCAGCTCACCCATGGAAGACAGTTCCTACGAGCAGTACTTC; cdr3_length: 15; d_call: -; v_call: TRBV18; j_call: TRBJ2-7
cdr3_aa: CASSQNPGQHQETQYF; cdr3_nt: TGCGCCAGCAGCCAAAATCCGGGACAGCACCAAGAGACCCAGTACTTC; cdr3_length: 16; d_call: TRBD1; v_call: TRBV4-3; j_call: TRBJ2-5
cdr3_aa: CASSLGGLAGEVEQYF; cdr3_nt: TGTGCCAGCAGCTTGGGGGGACTAGCGGGGGAGGTCGAGCAGTACTTC; cdr3_length: 16; d_call: TRBD2; v_call: TRBV5-4; j_call: TRBJ2-7
cdr3_aa: CASSFVTGGNSGNTIYF; cdr3_nt: TGTGCCAGCAGCTTTGTCACAGGGGGAAATTCTGGAAACACCATATATTTT; cdr3_length: 17; d_call: TRBD1; v_call: TRBV11-2; j_call: TRBJ1-3
cdr3_aa: CASSLQPPTSGYEQYF; cdr3_nt: TGTGCCAGCAGCCTCCAGCCACCGACTAGCGGCTACGAGCAGTACTTC; cdr3_length: 16; d_call: TRBD2; v_call: TRBV7-2; j_call: TRBJ2-7
cdr3_aa: CSVPVGTSGVGEQYF; cdr3_nt: TGCAGCGTCCCGGTCGGGACTAGCGGGGTAGGGGAGCAGTACTTC; cdr3_length: 15; d_call: TRBD2; v_call: TRBV29-1; j_call: TRBJ2-7
cdr3_aa: CASNPAGSIVF; cdr3_nt: TGTGCCAGCAATCCGGCGGGCAGTATCGTCTTT; cdr3_length: 11; d_call: -; v_call: TRBV2; j_call: TRBJ1-3
cdr3_aa: CASSTQTSGNTDTQYF; cdr3_nt: TGTGCCAGCAGCACCCAGACTAGCGGGAATACGGATACGCAGTATTTT; cdr3_length: 16; d_call: TRBD2; v_call: TRBV13; j_call: TRBJ2-3
cdr3_aa: CASSLAQGSGQPQHF; cdr3_nt: TGTGCCAGCAGCTTAGCCCAGGGATCGGGTCAGCCCCAGCATTTT; cdr3_length: 15; d_call: -; v_call: TRBV7-2; j_call: TRBJ1-5
cdr3_aa: CASSIQGETQYF; cdr3_nt: TGTGCCAGCAGCATCCAGGGAGAGACCCAGTACTTC; cdr3_length: 12; d_call: -; v_call: TRBV11-2; j_call: TRBJ2-5
cdr3_aa: CASSLAAGSNYGYTF; cdr3_nt: TGTGCCAGCAGCTTGGCAGCAGGGTCTAACTATGGCTACACCTTC; cdr3_length: 15; d_call: -; v_call: TRBV5-4; j_call: TRBJ1-2
cdr3_aa: CASSPTGVISYEQYF; cdr3_nt: TGTGCCAGCAGCCCTACAGGGGTGATCTCCTACGAGCAGTACTTC; cdr3_length: 15; d_call: TRBD1; v_call: TRBV9; j_call: TRBJ2-7